The TCR beta chain under discussion was sequenced for a study of T cell changes during pregnancy in multiple sclerosis. Some clones are missing from TCRdb's copy, which holds only in-frame ones; the method was immunoSEQ multiplex PCR. The sample lists around 100,000 clones, roughly 90% seen once, with approximately 3.5% in the top ten. The sequence was collected from a female donor with multiple sclerosis, enrolled in a pregnancy study. The material was peripheral blood, obtained after pregnancy.

The CDR3 loop reads CSVASTSSYNEQFF. Written as DNA, the CDR3 is TGCAGCGTTGCATCAACTAGCTCCTACAATGAGCAGTTCTTC. The rearrangement links TRBV29-1 to TRBJ2-1; D might be TRBD2 (5 bases). V was cut by 4 bases and J by 0 bases, with 10 bases left in between. The CDR3 is 14 amino acids. In germline, CDR1 is SQVTM, CDR2 ANQGSEA.